This note documents a single T cell receptor beta chain sequence. Antigen specificity is unknown. Use of 60 Vbeta and 13 Jbeta primers characterized the PCR. Clones were sequenced by immunoSEQ multiplex PCR, and TCRdb holds only the in-frame ones, with some missing. The sample holds 200,000 to 250,000 clones; 75% to 85% are singletons and the top ten take 2.5% to 3.5%. Germline-derived CDR1 and CDR2 are MNHEY and SMNVEV (reference sequence). The CDR3 has 13 residues. Germline trimming cut 3 bases from V and 7 bases from J; bases unmatched to any gene: 6. The data were obtained in a study of cytomegalovirus exposure and HLA in healthy donors. Sampled while nominally healthy, donors likely had unrecorded immune exposures. General study points: In a later analysis, most CMV-associated TCR beta chains appeared HLA-restricted. The classifier reportedly diagnosed cytomegalovirus status with high sensitivity and specificity. Later on, an analysis found that several of the most significant clusters appeared to be linked to common viral pathogens, which included parvovirus B19.

The clonotype comes from a middle-aged woman in good health and CMV-seronegative. The specimen sequenced was PBMCs. V gene TRBV27 combines with J gene TRBJ2-7; 7 bases agree with TRBD2. The CDR3 reads CASSFRLAREQYF. For the CDR3, the DNA is TGTGCCAGCAGTTTTAGACTAGCTAGGGAGCAGTACTTC.